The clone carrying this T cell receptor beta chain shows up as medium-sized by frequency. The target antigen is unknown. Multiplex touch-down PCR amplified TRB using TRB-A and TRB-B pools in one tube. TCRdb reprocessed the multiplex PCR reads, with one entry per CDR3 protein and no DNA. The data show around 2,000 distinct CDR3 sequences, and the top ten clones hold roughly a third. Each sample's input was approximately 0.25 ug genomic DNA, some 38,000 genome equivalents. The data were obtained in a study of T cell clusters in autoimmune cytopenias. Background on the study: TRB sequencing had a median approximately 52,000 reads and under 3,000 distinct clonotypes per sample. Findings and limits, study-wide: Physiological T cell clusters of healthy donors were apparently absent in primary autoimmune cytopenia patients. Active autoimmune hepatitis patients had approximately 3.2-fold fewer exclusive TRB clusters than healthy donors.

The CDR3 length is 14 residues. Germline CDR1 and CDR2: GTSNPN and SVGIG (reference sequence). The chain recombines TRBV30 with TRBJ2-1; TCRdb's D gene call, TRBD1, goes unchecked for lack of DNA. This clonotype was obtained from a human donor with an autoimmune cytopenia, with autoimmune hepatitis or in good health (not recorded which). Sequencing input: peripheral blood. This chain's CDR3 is CAWSPPGTYNEQFF.